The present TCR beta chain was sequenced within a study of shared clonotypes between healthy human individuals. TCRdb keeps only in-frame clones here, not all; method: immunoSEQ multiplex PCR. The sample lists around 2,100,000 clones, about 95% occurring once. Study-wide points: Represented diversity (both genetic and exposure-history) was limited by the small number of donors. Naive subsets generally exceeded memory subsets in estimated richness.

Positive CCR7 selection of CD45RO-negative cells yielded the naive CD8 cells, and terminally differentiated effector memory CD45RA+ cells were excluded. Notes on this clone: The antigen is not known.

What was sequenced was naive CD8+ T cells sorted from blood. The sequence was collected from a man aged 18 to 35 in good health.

CDR3 nucleotide sequence: TGTGCCAGCAGTGAAACCGGGACAGGGGCCAACGAGCAGTACTTC. It codes for CASSETGTGANEQYF. The chain links TRBV2 to TRBJ2-7; 10 nucleotides align to TRBD1. The junction had 6 bases not matched to a gene; V was cut back by 2 bases and J by 5 bases. Per the germline V gene, CDR1 is SNHLY and CDR2 is FYNNEI. The CDR3 totals 15 residues.